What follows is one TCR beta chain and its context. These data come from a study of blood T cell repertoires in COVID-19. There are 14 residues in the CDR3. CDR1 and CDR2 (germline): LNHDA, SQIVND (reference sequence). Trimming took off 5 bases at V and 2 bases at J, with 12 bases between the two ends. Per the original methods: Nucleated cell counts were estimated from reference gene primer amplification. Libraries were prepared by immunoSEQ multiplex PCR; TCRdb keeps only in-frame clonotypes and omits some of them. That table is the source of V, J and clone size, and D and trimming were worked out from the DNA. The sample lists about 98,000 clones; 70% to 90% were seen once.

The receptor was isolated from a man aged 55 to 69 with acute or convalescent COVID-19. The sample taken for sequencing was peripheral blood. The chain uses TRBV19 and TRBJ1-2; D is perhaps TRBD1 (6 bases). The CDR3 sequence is CASSPGQKNYGYTF. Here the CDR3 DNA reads TGTGCCAGTAGTCCGGGACAAAAAAACTATGGCTACACCTTC.